A single T cell receptor (beta chain) is shown here with its context. Its antigen is currently unknown. The sample belongs to a study of cytomegalovirus exposure and HLA in healthy donors. Across the whole study: The roughly 120 million unique TCR beta sequences, from about 179 million T cells, were found by an earlier analysis.

The PCR contained 60 Vbeta and 13 Jbeta primers. In the authors' methods: About 12 million shared chains were among the roughly 78 million unique TCR beta chains that a later analysis counted. Data came from immunoSEQ multiplex PCR; TCRdb stores just in-frame clones and leaves some out. V, J and clone size were drawn from that table, and D and trimming were deduced from the DNA. This sample yields about 180,000 clones, of which roughly 82% are seen a single time; roughly 1.4% belongs to the top ten. Study results and limitations: Some public TCRs appeared in many individuals, while most sequences were rare. Earlier analysis yielded a pattern in which most TCR beta V segments were productive about 90% or about 30% of the time.

CDR3 length: 15 amino acids. V dropped 1 base and J dropped 4; count of bases not matched to a gene: 4. Germline CDR1 is SGHNT and CDR2 is YENEEA. The receptor was derived from a man between 35 and 55 years old in good health and CMV-seronegative. The sequenced sample was PBMCs. The V gene is TRBV11-3, the J gene TRBJ2-5; the match to TRBD1 covers 9 bases. CDR3 in DNA: TGTGCCAGCAGCTTAGGGACAGGGGCGGGAGAGACCCAGTACTTC. Its protein product is CASSLGTGAGETQYF.